This record covers a single TCR beta chain. Its antigen is not known. The germline V gene has CDR1 SNHLY and CDR2 FYNNEI. The CDR3 runs 13 residues. V was trimmed by 7 bases and J by 9 bases, leaving 16 bases between them. The record originates from a study of T cell repertoires in cytomegalovirus infection. Study-wide results and limits: The study identified carriers of CMV plus the relevant HLA from cumulative public TCR beta family frequency.

TCRdb re-analysed the reads in MiXCR, keeping a single row per CDR3 protein. The profile covers more than 50,000 distinct CDR3 sequences, with 33% appearing a single time and roughly 70% taken by the ten largest. Sequencing was performed on PBMCs, sequenced either directly or after in vitro stimulation (not recorded which). The V call is TRBV2, the J call TRBJ2-1; perhaps TRBD1 as D (6 bases). The TCR comes from a human donor in good health (CMV status not recorded). Some clones in this sample may be carry-over from other donors' samples. The CDR3 DNA follows: TGTGCCAGCATCCCAGGGGCGGCCTCTGAGCAGTTCTTC. Residues: CASIPGAASEQFF. The full variable domain, completed using reference TRBV2 and TRBJ2-1, is EPEVTQTPSHQVTQMGQEVILRCVPISNHLYFYWYRQILGQKVEFLVSFYNNEISEKSEIFDDQFSVERPDGSNFTLKIRSTKLEDSAMYFCASIPGAASEQFFGPGTRLTVL.